One and the same sample provided the 11 T cell receptor beta chains below, sequenced in a study of naive and memory T cell subsets. An equimolar mix of two oligonucleotides served as the beta constant-region primer for TRBC1 and TRBC2. MiXCR was run by TCRdb on the UMI-ligation and nested PCR reads, yielding one entry per CDR3 protein. The sample consists of around 160,000 distinct CDR3 sequences, about 15% of them appearing once. Specimen: naive CD4+ T cells from blood. The origin of the receptors is a human donor in good health.

The chain recombines TRBV7-9 with TRBJ2-3; D remains unclear. V dropped 5 bases and J dropped 3 bases, with 3 bases sitting between them. The CDR3 length is 11 residues. The germline gives CDR1 SEHNR, CDR2 FQNEAQ (reference sequence). The CDR3 loop is CASSQTDTQYF. For the CDR3, the DNA is TGTGCCAGCAGCCAAACAGATACGCAGTATTTT. Variable domain in full (rest from reference TRBV7-9 and TRBJ2-3): DTGVSQNPRHKITKRGQNVTFRCDPISEHNRLYWYRQTLGQGPEFLTYFQNEAQLEKSRLLSDRFSAERPKGSFSTLEIQRTEQGDSAMYLCASSQTDTQYFGPGTRLTVL.

In its sample, this clonotype was seen a few times. The chain recombines TRBV4-1 with TRBJ2-5; the match to TRBD2 covers 11 bases. The J segment lost 7 bases and the V segment lost 2 bases, leaving 21 bases of the junction unmatched. Germline CDR1 is MGHRA and CDR2 is YSYEKL. CDR3 length: 20 amino acids. The CDR3 DNA reads as TGCGCCAGCAGCCAAATCCCTCCGGGACAGGATATAGCGGGAGGGTTGACCCAGTACTTC. This sequence encodes CASSQIPPGQDIAGGLTQYF.

This clonotype showed up just a few times. The chain employs TRBV5-1 and TRBJ2-3, with D possibly matching TRBD2 (6 bases). This CDR3 is built from 14 residues. The V and J ends lost 4 bases and 3 bases respectively, with 12 bases between them. CDR1 is SGHRS, CDR2 YFSETQ, per germline. The CDR3 loop is CASSTGVSTDTQYF. The DNA of the CDR3 is TGCGCCAGCAGCACGGGGGTATCAACAGATACGCAGTATTTT. Based on the CDR3 plus reference TRBV5-1 and TRBJ2-3, the full variable domain is KAGVTQTPRYLIKTRGQQVTLSCSPISGHRSVSWYQQTPGQGLQFLFEYFSETQRNKGNFPGRFSGRQFSNSRSEMNVSTLELGDSALYLCASSTGVSTDTQYFGPGTRLTVL.

V gene TRBV20-1 combines with J gene TRBJ1-4, with no clear D. CDR1 and CDR2 (germline): DFQATT, SNEGSKA (reference sequence). V was pared by 0 bases and J by 4 bases, with 9 bases between. This CDR3 spans 14 amino acids. The CDR3: CSARDQAGNEKLFF. DNA for the CDR3: TGCAGTGCTAGAGATCAGGCCGGTAATGAAAAACTGTTTTTT.

This clonotype was seen only a few times. The J gene is TRBJ2-1, the V gene TRBV14; D is unresolved. Germline lookup yields CDR1 SGHDN and CDR2 FVKESK. V dropped 4 bases and J dropped 1 base, with 17 bases sitting between them. The CDR3 is 17 residues long. CDR3: CASSPPAQLTSYNEQFF. Here the CDR3 DNA reads TGTGCCAGCAGCCCACCCGCCCAACTGACTTCCTACAATGAGCAGTTCTTC. Full variable domain (rest looked up from reference TRBV14 and TRBJ2-1): EAGVTQFPSHSVIEKGQTVTLRCDPISGHDNLYWYRRVMGKEIKFLLHFVKESKQDESGMPNNRFLAERTGGTYSTLKVQPAELEDSGVYFCASSPPAQLTSYNEQFFGPGTRLTVL.

This clonotype was seen more than once but under ten times. The rearrangement uses TRBV12-3 or TRBV12-4 and TRBJ1-2; D is undetermined. The V gene lost 1 base and the J gene lost 4 bases, with 10 bases spanning the gap. CDR3 size: 14 residues. In DNA, the CDR3 is TGTGCCAGCAGTTTAGAACGGGGAGTCTATGGCTACACCTTC. As protein: CASSLERGVYGYTF.

The J gene is TRBJ2-7, the V gene TRBV3-1, with D possibly being TRBD1 (5 bases). V lost 1 base and J lost 7, with 11 bases in between. The V gene's germline CDR1 is LGHDT and CDR2 YNNKEL (reference sequence). The CDR3 totals 13 residues. The CDR3 sequence is CASSQGGHVEQYF. The CDR3 DNA is TGTGCCAGCAGCCAAGGCGGACACGTGGAGCAGTACTTC.

The chain recombines TRBV29-1 with TRBJ2-7; D possibly matches TRBD1 or TRBD2 (6 bases each). Germline V gives CDR1 SQVTM, CDR2 ANQGSEA. This CDR3 region has 13 residues. V shed 6 bases and J shed 2 bases, with 14 bases lying between them. Written as DNA, the CDR3 is TGCAGCGTCGGGGGCAGGGACACCTACGAGCAGTACTTC. Protein sequence: CSVGGRDTYEQYF.

The V gene is TRBV7-8, the J gene TRBJ2-7, with TRBD2 matching over 7 bases. The V segment lost 0 bases and the J segment 3 bases; nucleotides outside the gene matches: 8. In germline, CDR1 is SGHVS, CDR2 FQNEAQ. The CDR3 length is 16 residues. The CDR3 nucleotides are TGTGCCAGCAGCTTAGCGTCATCCGGGACTATCTACGAGCAGTACTTC. Translation: CASSLASSGTIYEQYF.

The table lists this clonotype with a few counts. The rearrangement links TRBV20-1 to TRBJ1-1; maybe TRBD1 (6 bases). Deletions cut 3 bases from V and 3 bases from J, with 11 bases between. Germline CDR1 reads DFQATT; CDR2 reads SNEGSKA (reference sequence). The CDR3 length is 13 residues. The CDR3 DNA follows: TGCAGTGCTAGTTGGGACATTTACACTGAAGCTTTCTTT. Translated, it gives CSASWDIYTEAFF.

A few counts support this clonotype. The chain has TRBV2 and TRBJ2-3; tentative D call: TRBD2 (6 bases). The germline CDR1 and CDR2 sequences are SNHLY and FYNNEI. Trimming left V 6 bases short and J 5 bases short, with 9 bases between. The CDR3 is made up of 12 amino acids. The DNA for the CDR3 is TGTGCCAGCAGCCGGGAGATAGATACGCAGTATTTT. Translation gives CASSREIDTQYF. The whole variable domain, remainder taken from reference TRBV2 and TRBJ2-3, is EPEVTQTPSHQVTQMGQEVILRCVPISNHLYFYWYRQILGQKVEFLVSFYNNEISEKSEIFDDQFSVERPDGSNFTLKIRSTKLEDSAMYFCASSREIDTQYFGPGTRLTVL.